This passage covers 31 T cell receptor beta chains from one sample sequenced in a study of T cell changes during pregnancy in multiple sclerosis. The method was immunoSEQ multiplex PCR; TCRdb's version includes in-frame clones alone and lacks a portion of them. The profile shows tens of thousands of clones, around 90% of them singletons. Sequences were derived from CD4+ T cells from peripheral blood mononuclear cells, sampled after pregnancy. The receptors were sampled from a female donor with multiple sclerosis, enrolled in a pregnancy study.

The J gene is TRBJ2-7, the V gene TRBV15, with D perhaps matching TRBD1 (6 bases). The CDR3 is made up of 14 amino acids. The V gene's germline CDR1 is LNHNV and CDR2 YYDKDF (reference sequence). Trimming took off 3 bases at V and 5 bases at J, with 14 bases between the two ends. Written as DNA, the CDR3 is TGTGCCACCAGCAGTGGGGGCCAGCCCCACGAGCAGTACTTC. This encodes CATSSGGQPHEQYF.

The V gene is TRBV29-1, the J gene TRBJ1-2; D is unclear. The CDR3 sequence is 14 residues long. Trimming left V 7 bases short and J 6 bases short, with 21 bases between. The germline CDR1 and CDR2 sequences are SQVTM and ANQGSEA. The CDR3 region is CSAAQAGPLNGYTF. In DNA form, the CDR3 reads TGCAGCGCTGCCCAAGCGGGCCCACTTAATGGCTACACCTTC.

The chain employs TRBV5-1 and TRBJ1-5; TRBD1 might be the D (6 bases). The CDR3 is 15 residues long. V gave up 1 base and J gave up 0 bases, with 8 bases separating them. Germline V gives CDR1 SGHRS, CDR2 YFSETQ. For the CDR3, the DNA is TGCGCCAGCAGCTTGCGGGGGGCTAGCAATCAGCCCCAGCATTTT. Its translation: CASSLRGASNQPQHF.

The CDR3 is CASSSGIGGAQETQYF. The CDR3 bases are TGTGCCAGCAGTTCCGGTATCGGGGGGGCCCAAGAGACCCAGTACTTC. The chain links TRBV11-2 to TRBJ2-5; 8 bases are shared with TRBD2. Per germline, CDR1 SGHAT and CDR2 FQNNGV. The CDR3 has 16 residues. Trimming at V came to 6 bases and at J to 1 base, leaving 10 bases not matched to a gene.

The chain employs TRBV27 and TRBJ1-2; D is perhaps TRBD1 (6 bases). Germline loops: CDR1 MNHEY, CDR2 SMNVEV (reference sequence). This CDR3 is 14 amino acids long. V lost 5 bases to trimming and J lost 6 bases, with 16 bases between them. The CDR3 loop is CASSPQTGWDGYTF. CDR3 bases: TGTGCCAGCAGTCCCCAGACAGGTTGGGATGGCTACACCTTC.

The table lists this clone with a count of one. The chain recombines TRBV27 with TRBJ1-5, with D possibly TRBD1 on 6 matching bases. The CDR3 is made up of 19 amino acids. Trimming pared 4 bases from V and 0 bases from J, leaving 22 bases between. Germline V gene data show CDR1 as MNHEY and CDR2 as SMNVEV (reference sequence). This CDR3 is CASSSLAIRTADSNQPQHF. DNA of the CDR3: TGTGCCAGCAGTTCCCTGGCTATACGGACAGCCGATAGCAATCAGCCCCAGCATTTT.

The rearrangement joins TRBV5-5 to TRBJ1-5, with 7 positions matching TRBD1. CDR1 and CDR2 (germline): SGHKS, YYEKEE (reference sequence). The ends lost 1 base at V and 7 bases at J; junction bases unmatched: 2. The CDR3 length is 13 residues. The CDR3 sequence is CASSLSGQQPQHF. Here the CDR3 DNA reads TGTGCCAGCAGCTTGTCGGGACAGCAGCCCCAGCATTTT.

V gene TRBV7-3 combines with J gene TRBJ1-2; 9 nucleotides agree with TRBD1. The CDR3 has 13 amino acids. With V trimmed by 2 bases and J by 6 bases, 1 base remained unmatched. The V gene's germline CDR1 is SGHTA and CDR2 FQGTGA. CDR3 sequence: CASSLGQGNGYTF. Here the CDR3 DNA reads TGTGCCAGCAGCTTAGGACAGGGGAATGGCTACACCTTC.

The chain uses TRBV11-2 and TRBJ2-5; 13 bases map to TRBD2. Germline V gives CDR1 SGHAT, CDR2 FQNNGV. V lost 1 base and J lost 2; bases outside the gene matches: 4. CDR3 length: 17 amino acids. The CDR3 bases are TGTGCCAGCAGCTTAGGCGGACTAGCGGGGGTACAAGAGACCCAGTACTTC. This translates into CASSLGGLAGVQETQYF.

V gene TRBV5-1 combines with J gene TRBJ2-1; D gene ambiguous. V was clipped by 0 bases and J by 3 bases, with 10 bases between them. In germline, CDR1 is SGHRS, CDR2 YFSETQ. This CDR3 is 15 amino acids long. The CDR3 loop is CASSLGESLYNEQFF. CDR3 bases: TGCGCCAGCAGCTTGGGCGAGTCTCTCTACAATGAGCAGTTCTTC.

The rearrangement uses TRBV7-2 and TRBJ1-5, with 8 bases lining up with TRBD1. The germline CDR1 and CDR2 sequences are SGHTA and FQGNSA. J gave up 5 bases and V 4 bases, and 1 base lay outside the gene matches. The CDR3 is made up of 13 amino acids. CDR3 sequence: CASSYRGYQPQHF. The CDR3 nucleotides read TGTGCCAGCAGCTACAGGGGGTATCAGCCCCAGCATTTT. Supplemented by reference TRBV7-2 and TRBJ1-5, the full variable domain reads GAGVSQSPSNKVTEKGKDVELRCDPISGHTALYWYRQSLGQGLEFLIYFQGNSAPDKSGLPSDRFSAERTGGSVSTLTIQRTQQEDSAVYLCASSYRGYQPQHFGDGTRLSIL.

This clone was seen more than once but under ten times. The V call is TRBV4-1, the J call TRBJ1-1; 7 bases are shared with TRBD1. The CDR3 runs to 15 residues. The germline V gene has CDR1 MGHRA and CDR2 YSYEKL. The trim removed 2 bases at V and 4 bases at J, leaving 7 bases unmatched. The CDR3 sequence: CASSQPDRAVTEAFF. The CDR3, as DNA: TGCGCCAGCAGCCAACCCGACAGGGCGGTCACTGAAGCTTTCTTT.

The rearrangement links TRBV27 to TRBJ1-5; the D is unclear. Trimming pared 8 bases from V and 3 bases from J, leaving 8 bases between. Germline CDR1 and CDR2: MNHEY and SMNVEV (reference sequence). This CDR3 contains 12 residues. The CDR3 DNA reads as TGTGCCAGCCGACAAAACAATCAGCCCCAGCATTTT. It codes for CASRQNNQPQHF.

In this sample, this clone turned up a few times. The CDR3 nucleotides read TGCGCCAGCAGCTTGGAAGCGATGGTCTACACCTTC. Encoded protein: CASSLEAMVYTF. The rearrangement uses TRBV5-1 and TRBJ1-2; D gene unclear. The CDR3 is made up of 12 amino acids. V was pared by 0 bases and J by 10 bases, with 10 bases between. Germline CDR1 is SGHRS and CDR2 is YFSETQ.

CDR3 in amino acids: CASIMDRGGYEQYF. As DNA, the CDR3 is TGTGCCAGCATTATGGACAGGGGGGGCTACGAGCAGTACTTC. The chain combines TRBV6-1 with TRBJ2-7, with 10 bases that match TRBD1. CDR1 MNHNS and CDR2 SASEGT come from the germline V gene. The CDR3 is 14 amino acids. V shed 7 bases, J shed 3 bases, and the junction held 6 bases outside the gene matches.

This rearrangement joins TRBV29-1 to TRBJ2-5; possibly TRBD1 for D (6 bases). This CDR3 has 13 residues. Germline V gives CDR1 SQVTM, CDR2 ANQGSEA. Trimming removed 3 bases at V and 1 base at J, with 9 bases between. The CDR3 DNA sequence: TGCAGCGTTGACCCGGACAGCCAAGAGACCCAGTACTTC. This encodes CSVDPDSQETQYF.

V and J are TRBV5-1 and TRBJ1-2; perhaps TRBD1 as D (5 bases). This CDR3 has 14 residues. V was pared by 4 bases and J by 4 bases, with 14 bases between. CDR1 and CDR2 from the germline V gene are SGHRS and YFSETQ. CDR3 in DNA: TGCGCCAGCAGCCCCACTATAGGGGCCTATGGCTACACCTTC. Translating it yields CASSPTIGAYGYTF. Variable domain in full (rest from reference TRBV5-1 and TRBJ1-2): KAGVTQTPRYLIKTRGQQVTLSCSPISGHRSVSWYQQTPGQGLQFLFEYFSETQRNKGNFPGRFSGRQFSNSRSEMNVSTLELGDSALYLCASSPTIGAYGYTFGSGTRLTVV.

V is TRBV6-1 and J is TRBJ1-2; D not certain. The CDR3 sequence is 13 residues long. CDR1 MNHNS and CDR2 SASEGT come from the germline V gene. The germline V and J ends were trimmed by 6 bases and 7 bases, with 15 bases remaining between them. The CDR3 is CASRGGVSGGYTF. The CDR3 DNA reads as TGTGCCAGCAGGGGCGGGGTGAGCGGTGGCTACACCTTC.

J is TRBJ1-5 and V is TRBV27, with TRBD1 matching over 7 bases. The CDR3 is made up of 14 amino acids. V trimming: 6 bases; J trimming: 4 bases; junction bases outside the gene matches: 6. Germline V CDR1 and CDR2: MNHEY, SMNVEV (reference sequence). The chain's CDR3 is CASSRDRANQPQHF. CDR3 DNA sequence: TGTGCCAGCAGCCGCGACAGGGCTAATCAGCCCCAGCATTTT.

The genes are TRBV5-1 and TRBJ2-1, with 10 bases that match TRBD1. The CDR3 runs to 15 residues. J was trimmed by 8 bases and V by 4 bases; bases with no gene match: 9. The germline V gene has CDR1 SGHRS and CDR2 YFSETQ. The CDR3 region has the DNA TGCGCCAGCAGCGCGTGGGGACAGGGGAATTATGAGCAGTTCTTC. Its protein is CASSAWGQGNYEQFF.

The rearrangement uses TRBV5-1 and TRBJ2-5; 8 nucleotides align to TRBD1. V was clipped by 4 bases and J by 1 base; unmatched bases: 3. Germline V gene data show CDR1 as SGHRS and CDR2 as YFSETQ. The CDR3 extends over 14 amino acids. The CDR3 coding sequence is TGCGCCAGCAGCATCGGACAGGGCCAAGAGACCCAGTACTTC. Residues: CASSIGQGQETQYF.

By share of the sample, this clone is medium-sized. The rearrangement links TRBV5-1 to TRBJ1-6, with no clear D. The CDR3 contains 16 residues. The germline CDR1 and CDR2 sequences are SGHRS and YFSETQ. V was pared by 1 base and J by 4 bases, with 12 bases between. CDR3 DNA sequence: TGCGCCAGCAGCTTGTCTGGTGGAGGGTATAATTCACCCCTCCACTTT. This translates into CASSLSGGGYNSPLHF. Full variable domain (rest looked up from reference TRBV5-1 and TRBJ1-6): KAGVTQTPRYLIKTRGQQVTLSCSPISGHRSVSWYQQTPGQGLQFLFEYFSETQRNKGNFPGRFSGRQFSNSRSEMNVSTLELGDSALYLCASSLSGGGYNSPLHFGNGTRLTVT.

The rearrangement joins TRBV4-1 to TRBJ1-3; TRBD1 matches 7 bases. This CDR3 has 19 residues. Germline assignment: CDR1 MGHRA and CDR2 YSYEKL. V was pared by 4 bases and J by 0 bases, with 15 bases of the junction left unmatched. The CDR3 spells CASSPRSRDSRRSGNTIYF. CDR3 sequence (DNA): TGCGCCAGCAGCCCTAGGTCCCGGGACAGCCGTCGCTCTGGAAACACCATATATTTT.

This sequence joins TRBV5-1 and TRBJ2-5; D possibly corresponds to TRBD2 (6 bases). The last part of the DNA fits TRBJ2-7 better; the J call may be wrong. CDR1 and CDR2 (germline): SGHRS, YFSETQ. CDR3 length: 12 residues. CDR3 amino acids: CASSSGFYEQYF. DNA for the CDR3: TGCGCCAGCAGCAGCGGGTTTTACGAGCAGTACTTC.

The chain is built from TRBV14 and TRBJ2-5, with D maybe TRBD2 (7 bases). Germline lookup yields CDR1 SGHDN and CDR2 FVKESK. V was clipped by 2 bases and J by 1 base, with 8 bases between them. The CDR3 is made up of 14 amino acids. The CDR3 here is CASSQRGAQETQYF. The CDR3, as DNA: TGTGCCAGCAGCCAACGGGGGGCCCAAGAGACCCAGTACTTC. Full variable domain (missing parts from reference TRBV14 and TRBJ2-5): EAGVTQFPSHSVIEKGQTVTLRCDPISGHDNLYWYRRVMGKEIKFLLHFVKESKQDESGMPNNRFLAERTGGTYSTLKVQPAELEDSGVYFCASSQRGAQETQYFGPGTRLLVL.

This clone was seen just once. This sequence joins TRBV4-1 and TRBJ1-6; tentatively, D is TRBD1 (6 bases). Trimming left V 3 bases short and J 8 bases short, with 17 bases between. Germline CDR1 MGHRA, CDR2 YSYEKL. The CDR3 runs to 16 residues. CDR3 nucleotide sequence: TGCGCCAGCAGCCACATACAGGGTACGCGACATTCACCCCTCCACTTT. Encoded protein: CASSHIQGTRHSPLHF.

The genes are TRBV6-4 and TRBJ1-2, with 7 bases fitting TRBD1. Germline assignment: CDR1 MRHNA and CDR2 SNTAGT. Germline trimming cut 11 bases from V and 4 bases from J; bases unmatched to any gene: 16. The CDR3 spans 15 residues. CDR3 residues: CALPQDRLNSYGYTF. For the CDR3, the DNA is TGTGCCCTTCCCCAGGACAGGTTGAATTCCTATGGCTACACCTTC.

The rearrangement joins TRBV28 to TRBJ1-2; no firm D call. V lost 6 bases to trimming and J lost 5 bases, with 13 bases between them. The V gene's germline CDR1 is MDHEN and CDR2 SYDVKM. The CDR3 sequence is 13 residues long. As DNA, the CDR3 is TGTGCCAGCAGGAGCACATGGACTTATGGCTACACCTTC. Protein sequence: CASRSTWTYGYTF.

This rearrangement joins TRBV10-2 to TRBJ2-3; TRBD2 matches at 9 bases. Germline CDR1 reads WSHSY; CDR2 reads SAAADI. The junction had 11 bases not matched to a gene; V was cut back by 3 bases and J by 7 bases. This CDR3 has 16 amino acids. The CDR3 DNA reads as TGCGCCAGCAGTGACCCGACTAGCGGACCCCGAAATACGCAGTATTTT. Protein product: CASSDPTSGPRNTQYF.

This clone was seen only once. This rearrangement joins TRBV29-1 to TRBJ1-2; 7 bases are shared with TRBD1. V lost 1 base, J lost 8 bases, and 7 bases stayed unmatched. CDR1 and CDR2 from the germline V gene are SQVTM and ANQGSEA. This CDR3 comprises 13 residues. The CDR3 DNA reads as TGCAGCGTTGAAGGTCAGGACAGGAGGGGCTACACCTTC. Its protein is CSVEGQDRRGYTF.

This CDR3 is CASSSQGETQYF. The DNA for the CDR3 is TGTGCCAGCAGCTCCCAGGGGGAGACCCAGTACTTC. The V call is TRBV11-3, the J call TRBJ2-5; weak D call: TRBD1 (6 bases). This CDR3 is 12 amino acids long. V was cut by 4 bases and J by 5 bases, with 8 bases left in between. The germline V gene has CDR1 SGHNT and CDR2 YENEEA.